The present T cell receptor beta chain was sequenced within a study of OX40 agonist ivuxolimab in advanced cancers. Overall study: In three patients, partial responses were observed, one with hepatocellular carcinoma and two with cutaneous melanoma.

Germline V gene sequence: CDR1 LNHNV, CDR2 YYDKDF (reference sequence). V lost 5 bases to trimming and J lost 2 bases; unmatched junction nucleotides: 7. CDR3 length: 15 amino acids. Some clones are missing from TCRdb's copy, which holds only in-frame ones; the method was immunoSEQ multiplex PCR. In the table there are fewer than 45,000 clones, over 80% of which are singletons. The sample consisted of CD4+ or CD8+ T cells sorted from blood, taken in a trial of the OX40 agonist ivuxolimab. The clonotype originates from an adult with an advanced solid tumor such as melanoma, head and neck, liver or kidney cancer. The chain couples TRBV15 to TRBJ2-5, with 8 bases aligning to TRBD1. CDR3 in amino acids: CATSPDRGAQETQYF. The CDR3 DNA reads TGTGCCACCAGCCCCGACAGGGGAGCACAAGAGACCCAGTACTTC. The whole variable domain, remainder taken from reference TRBV15 and TRBJ2-5, is DAMVIQNPRYQVTQFGKPVTLSCSQTLNHNVMYWYQQKSSQAPKLLFHYYDKDFNNEADTPDNFQSRRPNTSFCFLDIRSPGLGDTAMYLCATSPDRGAQETQYFGPGTRLLVL.